The 27 T cell receptor beta chains below were found in one sample sequenced in a study of T cell repertoires in cytomegalovirus infection. From the reads, TCRdb called clonotypes with MiXCR, one entry per CDR3 protein. Here the sample spans 310,000 or so distinct CDR3 sequences, about 9.1% being singletons. The specimen sequenced was PBMCs. All receptors derive from a human donor in good health (CMV status not recorded). Some clones in this sample may be carry-over from other donors' samples.

This clonotype was detected ten times or more. This chain joins TRBV7-9 and TRBJ2-1; D remains ambiguous. Germline V gives CDR1 SEHNR, CDR2 FQNEAQ (reference sequence). This CDR3 region has 11 residues. The V end lost 9 bases, the J end lost 8 bases, and 11 bases lay between the germline ends. Written as DNA, the CDR3 is TGTGCCAGGGCTACTGGGGATGAGCAGTTCTTC. Its translation: CARATGDEQFF.

This clonotype was counted between two and nine times. The chain joins TRBV29-1 to TRBJ2-5; D unclear. In germline, CDR1 is SQVTM, CDR2 ANQGSEA. V was trimmed by 7 bases and J by 1 base, leaving 7 bases between them. This CDR3 spans 11 amino acids. In DNA form, the CDR3 reads TGCAGCGCTGGTCCCCAAGAGACCCAGTACTTC. Translating gives CSAGPQETQYF.

In its sample, this clonotype was seen many times. The V and J genes are TRBV27 and TRBJ1-3; no reliable D call. The germline gives CDR1 MNHEY, CDR2 SMNVEV (reference sequence). This CDR3 is built from 13 residues. V was clipped by 3 bases and J by 4 bases, with 7 bases between them. The CDR3 coding sequence is TGTGCCAGCAGTTTTTACCCGGGAAACACCATATATTTT. Residues: CASSFYPGNTIYF.

The chain carries TRBV3-1 and TRBJ1-1, with a possible D match to TRBD1 (5 bases). The CDR3 is 15 residues long. Germline V gene sequence: CDR1 LGHDT, CDR2 YNNKEL (reference sequence). The V end lost 1 base, the J end lost 4 bases, and 13 bases lay between the germline ends. CDR3 in DNA: TGTGCCAGCAGCCAAGTAGGCAGGGAAGTCACTGAAGCTTTCTTT. It encodes CASSQVGREVTEAFF.

The V gene is TRBV5-1, the J gene TRBJ2-3; 7 bases align to TRBD1. Trimming cost V 0 bases and J 0 bases; bases outside gene matches: 7. The V gene's germline CDR1 is SGHRS and CDR2 YFSETQ. CDR3 size: 17 residues. Here the CDR3 reads CASSLGTGRASTDTQYF. CDR3 in DNA: TGCGCCAGCAGCTTGGGGACAGGACGAGCTAGCACAGATACGCAGTATTTT.

This clonotype was seen a few times. The rearrangement links TRBV7-9 to TRBJ1-1, with a tentative D call TRBD1 (5 bases). The CDR3 runs to 13 residues. Germline V CDR1 and CDR2: SEHNR, FQNEAQ (reference sequence). Trimming cost V 6 bases and J 9 bases, with 17 bases left between them. The CDR3 coding sequence is TGTGCCAGCAGGAACCGGGACCCTGGAAAAGCTTTCTTT. Amino acids: CASRNRDPGKAFF.

This clonotype occurred many times. The gene calls are TRBV7-2 and TRBJ1-2; D may be TRBD1 (5 bases). Germline values: CDR1 SGHTA, CDR2 FQGNSA. Trimming took 4 bases from V and 0 from J, leaving 12 bases between them. The CDR3 is made up of 15 amino acids. CDR3 nucleotides: TGTGCCAGCAGCTCCAGACAGCTTTCTAACTATGGCTACACCTTC. Its protein is CASSSRQLSNYGYTF.

This clonotype has a count of ten or more. This chain uses TRBV6-1 with TRBJ1-2; unclear D gene. This CDR3 comprises 13 residues. V lost 5 bases and J lost 8, with 15 bases in between. Per germline, CDR1 MNHNS and CDR2 SASEGT. The CDR3 DNA reads as TGTGCCAGCAGTCAACGACGGGCTAGGGGCTACACCTTC. Encoded protein: CASSQRRARGYTF.

This clonotype appeared once. This could be a read error, since a much larger clone is one nucleotide away. This chain joins TRBV12-3 or TRBV12-4 and TRBJ2-3; D remains ambiguous. V gave up 5 bases and J gave up 3 bases, with 9 bases separating them. This CDR3 is 13 amino acids long. CDR3 in amino acids: CASSMGWTDTQYF. DNA for the CDR3: TGTGCCAGCAGTATGGGTTGGACAGATACGCAGTATTTT.

This clonotype has ten or more counts. The chain combines TRBV28 with TRBJ1-5, with 7 bases fitting TRBD1. This CDR3 contains 17 residues. In germline, CDR1 is MDHEN, CDR2 SYDVKM. Germline trimming cut 5 bases from V and 6 bases from J; bases unmatched to any gene: 16. The DNA of the CDR3 is TGTGCCAGCAGTCCCATTGGGCAGGGGGTAATCAGTCAGCCCCAGCATTTT. It translates to CASSPIGQGVISQPQHF. Based on the CDR3 plus reference TRBV28 and TRBJ1-5, the full variable domain is DVKVTQSSRYLVKRTGEKVFLECVQDMDHENMFWYRQDPGLGLRLIYFSYDVKMKEKGDIPEGYSVSREKKERFSLILESASTNQTSMYLCASSPIGQGVISQPQHFGDGTRLSIL.

The V gene is TRBV5-4, the J gene TRBJ2-7, with D possibly TRBD1 on 6 matching bases. CDR1 and CDR2 (germline): SGHNT, YYREEE (reference sequence). The CDR3 has 16 residues. V was pared by 5 bases and J by 4 bases, with 22 bases between. The CDR3 reads CASSPKPHRVIYEQYV. In nucleotides, the CDR3 is TGTGCCAGCAGTCCGAAGCCCCACAGGGTTATTTACGAGCAGTACGTC.

The chain's CDR3 is CASSLNRGGEKLFF. CDR3 DNA: TGTGCCAGCAGTTTAAACAGGGGGGGTGAAAAACTGTTTTTT. V gene TRBV28 combines with J gene TRBJ1-4; TRBD1 matches 8 bases. J lost 7 bases, V lost 2 bases, and 3 bases had no gene match. CDR1 is MDHEN, CDR2 SYDVKM, per germline. The CDR3 spans 14 residues.

This clonotype showed up many times. The chain recombines TRBV6-2 or TRBV6-3 with TRBJ2-6; no clear D gene. Looked up from germline, CDR1 is MNHEY and CDR2 is SVGEGT. V was pared by 0 bases and J by 0 bases, with 6 bases between. The CDR3 has 16 amino acids. In nucleotides, the CDR3 is TGTGCCAGCAGTTACTCGGGATACTCTGGGGCCAACGTCCTGACTTTC. Encoded protein: CASSYSGYSGANVLTF.

This clonotype has a count of ten or more. The V and J genes are TRBV7-2 and TRBJ1-4; D is uncertain. V was trimmed by 1 base and J by 3 bases, leaving 15 bases between them. CDR1 is SGHTA and CDR2 is FQGNSA in the germline V gene. The CDR3 loop spans 17 amino acids. The CDR3 protein is CASSLVGVAGSNEKLFF. For the CDR3, the DNA is TGTGCCAGCAGCTTAGTGGGTGTCGCAGGATCTAATGAAAAACTGTTTTTT.

Worth noting for this clonotype: This sequence may be a read error, since a much larger clone differs from it by one base. Since the CDR3 does not end with the conserved phenylalanine or tryptophan, this likely comes from a read error. The chain uses TRBV15 and TRBJ2-5, with a weak D call TRBD1 (6 bases). Per germline, CDR1 LNHNV and CDR2 YYDKDF (reference sequence). Trimming took off 2 bases at V and 4 bases at J, with 11 bases between the two ends. The CDR3 spans 14 residues. CDR3 residues: CATSRFNRVETQYY. CDR3 sequence (DNA): TGTGCCACCAGCAGATTCAACAGGGTAGAGACCCAGTACTAC.

This clonotype was found many times. One base away lies a much larger clone, so this may be a sequencing read error. V and J are TRBV13 and TRBJ2-1; D ambiguous. V was clipped by 4 bases and J by 2 bases, with 3 bases between them. Germline assignment: CDR1 PRHDT and CDR2 FYEKMQ (reference sequence). This CDR3 contains 12 residues. The CDR3 region is CASSSPYNEQFF. CDR3 DNA: TGTGCCAGCAGCTCCCCCTACAATGAGCAGTTCTTC.

This clonotype has just a few counts. Just one base apart from a much larger clone, this may be a read error. CDR3: CASSLRTTEAFF. CDR3 in DNA: TGTGCCAGCAGTTTAAGGACCACTGAAGCTTTCTTT. The chain links TRBV12-3 or TRBV12-4 to TRBJ1-1; D is unresolved. The CDR3 extends over 12 amino acids. The ends were cut back, 2 bases at V and 4 bases at J, with 5 bases in the middle.

V is TRBV28 and J is TRBJ2-3, with 11 bases aligning to TRBD1. This CDR3 region has 17 residues. From germline, CDR1 is MDHEN and CDR2 SYDVKM. With V trimmed by 8 bases and J by 3 bases, 13 bases remained unmatched. This CDR3 reads CASCWDRGAGRTDTQYF. DNA for the CDR3: TGTGCCAGCTGCTGGGACAGGGGGGCGGGGAGAACAGATACGCAGTATTTT.

At least ten counts were recorded for this clonotype. The V gene is TRBV27, the J gene TRBJ2-7, with 9 positions matching TRBD1. Unmatched junction bases numbered 11, after V lost 5 bases and J lost 6 bases. The CDR3 is made up of 15 amino acids. CDR1 MNHEY and CDR2 SMNVEV come from the germline V gene (reference sequence). The CDR3 bases are TGTGCCAGCAGTACATCCGGGACAGGGCTAATCGAGCAGTACTTC. Its protein product is CASSTSGTGLIEQYF.

The sample holds many counts of this clonotype. The rearrangement uses TRBV20-1 and TRBJ2-2, with 8 nucleotides matching TRBD1. CDR1 and CDR2 from the germline V gene are DFQATT and SNEGSKA (reference sequence). The CDR3 consists of 14 residues. The J segment lost 1 base and the V segment lost 5 bases, leaving 3 bases of the junction unmatched. The CDR3 sequence: CSAPDRVNTGELFF. The CDR3 nucleotides read TGCAGTGCTCCGGACAGGGTGAACACCGGGGAGCTGTTTTTT.

CDR3 region: CASSFGGKGSPLHF. CDR3 in DNA: TGTGCCAGCAGTTTCGGGGGGAAGGGTTCACCCCTCCACTTT. The rearrangement links TRBV28 to TRBJ1-6; maybe TRBD1 (5 bases). Germline lookup yields CDR1 MDHEN and CDR2 SYDVKM. CDR3 length: 14 residues. Trimming shortened V by 3 bases and J by 9 bases, and 12 bases separated the two germline ends.

Only a few counts were recorded for this clonotype. The chain is built from TRBV15 and TRBJ1-6, with TRBD1 identical over 10 bases. The CDR3 has 15 amino acids. V trimming: 3 bases; J trimming: 7 bases; junction bases outside the gene matches: 3. Germline V CDR1 and CDR2: LNHNV, YYDKDF (reference sequence). The CDR3 is CATSRGQGSNSPLHF. The DNA of the CDR3 is TGTGCCACCAGCAGGGGACAGGGGTCAAATTCACCCCTCCACTTT.

This chain joins TRBV4-1 and TRBJ1-3, with 9 bases identical to TRBD1. With 5 bases clipped from V and 2 bases from J, the junction kept 7 bases outside the gene matches. The CDR3 contains 16 residues. From germline, CDR1 is MGHRA and CDR2 YSYEKL. The CDR3 here is CASSDRRDRAGNTIYF. The CDR3 region has the DNA TGCGCCAGCAGCGACCGCCGGGACAGGGCTGGAAACACCATATATTTT.

This clonotype came up many times. V is TRBV28 and J is TRBJ2-3; possible D gene TRBD1, 6 bases. CDR1 is MDHEN and CDR2 is SYDVKM in the germline V gene. The CDR3 has 15 amino acids. Trimming took 6 bases from V and 5 from J, leaving 18 bases between them. The DNA of the CDR3 is TGTGCCAGCAGGGTCGGACAGAATTGGGGAGATACGCAGTATTTT. As protein: CASRVGQNWGDTQYF.

This clonotype was detected ten times or more. At one end the junction does not follow the germline gene, possibly because of a read error. The chain carries TRBV12-5 and TRBJ2-1, with 7 bases aligning to TRBD1. This CDR3 spans 14 amino acids. Per germline, CDR1 LGHNT and CDR2 FRNRAP. The CDR3 DNA follows: TGTGCTAGTGGTTCCCCCGAACGACAGGGCCGGTTCGTCTTC. This encodes CASGSPERQGRFVF.

This clonotype was recorded at least ten times. The gene calls are TRBV10-3 and TRBJ2-1, with TRBD1 matching 8 bases. With 2 bases clipped from V and 0 bases from J, the junction kept 3 bases outside the gene matches. CDR3 length: 16 residues. Germline-derived CDR1 and CDR2 are ENHRY and SYGVKD. CDR3 DNA sequence: TGTGCCATCAGTGAGGACAGGGGTAGCTCCTACAATGAGCAGTTCTTC. Its translation: CAISEDRGSSYNEQFF.

This clonotype occurred many times. V usage is TRBV12-3 or TRBV12-4 and J usage is TRBJ2-1; D unclear. The CDR3 loop spans 15 amino acids. The germline V and J ends were trimmed by 5 bases and 0 bases, with 11 bases remaining between them. DNA of the CDR3: TGTGCCAGCAGTCTTCATACTAACTCCTACAATGAGCAGTTCTTC. Protein product: CASSLHTNSYNEQFF.